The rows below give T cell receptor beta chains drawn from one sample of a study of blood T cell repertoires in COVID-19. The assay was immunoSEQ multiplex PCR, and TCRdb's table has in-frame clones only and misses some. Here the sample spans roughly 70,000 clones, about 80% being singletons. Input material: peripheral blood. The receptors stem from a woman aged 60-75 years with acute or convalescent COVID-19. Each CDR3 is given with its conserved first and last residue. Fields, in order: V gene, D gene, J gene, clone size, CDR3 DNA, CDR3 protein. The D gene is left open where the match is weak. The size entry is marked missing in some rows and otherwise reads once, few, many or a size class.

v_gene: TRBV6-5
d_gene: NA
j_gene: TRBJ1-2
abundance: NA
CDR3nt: TGTGCCAGCAGTTCTATCGAGGACAGTTTTGGCTACACCTTC
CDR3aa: CASSSIEDSFGYTF

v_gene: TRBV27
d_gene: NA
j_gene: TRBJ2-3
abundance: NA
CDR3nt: TGTGCCAGCAGTTCGGTGAGCACAGATACGCAGTATTTT
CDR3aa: CASSSVSTDTQYF

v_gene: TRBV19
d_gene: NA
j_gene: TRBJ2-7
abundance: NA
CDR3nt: TGTGCCAGTAGTCCCCCACGGCCAGGGGCCCTATCCTACGAGCAGTACTTC
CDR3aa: CASSPPRPGALSYEQYF

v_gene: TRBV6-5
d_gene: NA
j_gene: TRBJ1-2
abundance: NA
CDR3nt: TGTGCCAGCAGTTACTCGGCAGGCTCCGGCTATGGCTACACCTTC
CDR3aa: CASSYSAGSGYGYTF

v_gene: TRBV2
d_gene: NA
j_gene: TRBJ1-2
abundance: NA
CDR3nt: TGTGCCAGATTCCGACCGGGGGACTATGGCTACACCTTC
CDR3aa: CARFRPGDYGYTF

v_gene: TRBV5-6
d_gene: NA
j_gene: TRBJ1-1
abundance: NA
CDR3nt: TGTGCCAGCAGCCTCTCCCCAGGGGCGGGCACTGAAGCTTTCTTT
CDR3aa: CASSLSPGAGTEAFF

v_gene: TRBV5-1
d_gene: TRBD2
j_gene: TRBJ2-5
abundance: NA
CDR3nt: TGCGCCAGCAGCTTAGGAGCGGGGTCCGAGACCCAGTACTTC
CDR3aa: CASSLGAGSETQYF

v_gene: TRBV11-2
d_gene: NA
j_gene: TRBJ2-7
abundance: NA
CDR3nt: TGTGCCAGCAGCTCATACAGGGAGGGCGAGCAGTACTTC
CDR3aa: CASSSYREGEQYF

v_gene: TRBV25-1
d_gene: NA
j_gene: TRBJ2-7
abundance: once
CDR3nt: TGTGCCAGCAGTGAGGACAAGGGGCTCGACGAGCAGTACTTC
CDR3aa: CASSEDKGLDEQYF

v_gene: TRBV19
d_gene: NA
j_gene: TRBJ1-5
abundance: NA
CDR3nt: TGTGCCAGTAGTATTTGGCTGGCGGGCAATCAGCCCCAGCATTTT
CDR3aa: CASSIWLAGNQPQHF

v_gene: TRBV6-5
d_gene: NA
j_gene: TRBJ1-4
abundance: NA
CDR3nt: TGTGCCAGCAGTTACTCCTCTGACAGGAGCCGAAAACTGTTTTTT
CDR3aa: CASSYSSDRSRKLFF

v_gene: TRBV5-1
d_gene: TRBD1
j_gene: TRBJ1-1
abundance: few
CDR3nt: TGCGCCAGCAGCTCGGGACAGGGACCGAACACTGAAGCTTTCTTT
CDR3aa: CASSSGQGPNTEAFF

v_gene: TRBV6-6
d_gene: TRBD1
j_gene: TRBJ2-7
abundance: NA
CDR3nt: TGTGCCAGCAGTCTAGGACAGGGGGAGCAGTACTTC
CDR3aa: CASSLGQGEQYF

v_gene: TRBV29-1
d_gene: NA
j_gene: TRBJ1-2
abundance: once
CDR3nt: TGCAGCGTTGAAGCGATCAGGGCGTATGGCTACACCTTC
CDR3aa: CSVEAIRAYGYTF

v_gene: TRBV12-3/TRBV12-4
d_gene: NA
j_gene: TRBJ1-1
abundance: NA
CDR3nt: TGTGCCAGCAGTTTGGGCCCGAACACTGAAGCTTTCTTT
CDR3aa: CASSLGPNTEAFF

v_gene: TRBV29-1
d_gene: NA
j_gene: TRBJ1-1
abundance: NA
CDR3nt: TGCAGCGTTGAAGGGCAGGCCAACACTGAAGCTTTCTTT
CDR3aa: CSVEGQANTEAFF

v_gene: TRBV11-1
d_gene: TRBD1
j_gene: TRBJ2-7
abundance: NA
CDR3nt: TGTGCCAGCAGCTCAGGCTGGACAGGGAGCTACGAGCAGTACTTC
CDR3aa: CASSSGWTGSYEQYF

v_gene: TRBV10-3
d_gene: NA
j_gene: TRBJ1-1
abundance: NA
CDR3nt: TGTGCCATCAGTCCGGACAGGAACACTGAAGCTTTCTTT
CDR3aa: CAISPDRNTEAFF

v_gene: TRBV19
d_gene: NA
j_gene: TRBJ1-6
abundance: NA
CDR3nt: TGTGCCAGTAGTATATGGGCAGGGGCAGATGCGCATTCACCCCTCCACTTT
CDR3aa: CASSIWAGADAHSPLHF

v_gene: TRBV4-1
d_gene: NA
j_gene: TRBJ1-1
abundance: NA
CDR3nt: TGCGCCAGCAGCCAAGAAACAAGGAACACTGAAGCTTTCTTT
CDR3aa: CASSQETRNTEAFF

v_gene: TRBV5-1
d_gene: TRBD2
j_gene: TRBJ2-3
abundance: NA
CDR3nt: TGCGCCAGCAGCTCAGCGGGGGGATCCACAGATACGCAGTATTTT
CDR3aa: CASSSAGGSTDTQYF

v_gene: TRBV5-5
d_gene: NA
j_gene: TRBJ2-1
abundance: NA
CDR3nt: TGTGCCAGCAGCGGGAGACGGACCGCCAATGAGCAGTTCTTC
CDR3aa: CASSGRRTANEQFF

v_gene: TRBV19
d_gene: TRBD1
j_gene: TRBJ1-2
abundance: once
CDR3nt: TGTGCCAGTAGTAGACAGGGGAACTATGGCTACACCTTC
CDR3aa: CASSRQGNYGYTF

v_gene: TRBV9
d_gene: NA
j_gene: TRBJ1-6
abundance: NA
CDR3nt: TGTGCCAGCAGCATTCAAGCGGCCGATTCACCCCTCCACTTT
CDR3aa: CASSIQAADSPLHF

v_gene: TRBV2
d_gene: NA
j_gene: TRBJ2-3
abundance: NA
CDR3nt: TGTGCCAGCAACAGGGGGGGGACAGATACGCAGTATTTT
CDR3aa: CASNRGGTDTQYF

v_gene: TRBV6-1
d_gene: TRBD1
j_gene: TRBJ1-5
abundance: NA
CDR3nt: TGTGCCAGCAGTGAAGGACAGGGGATCAATCAGCCCCAGCATTTT
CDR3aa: CASSEGQGINQPQHF

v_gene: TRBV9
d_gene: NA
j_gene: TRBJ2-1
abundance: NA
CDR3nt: TGTGCCAGCAGCGGGTCGCTCGGGGGCGGGGGCAGCAATGAGCAGTTCTTC
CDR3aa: CASSGSLGGGGSNEQFF

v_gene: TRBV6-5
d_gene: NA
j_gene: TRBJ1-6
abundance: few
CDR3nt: TGTGCCAGCAGCCCACGGACAGATTCACCCCTCCACTTT
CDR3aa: CASSPRTDSPLHF

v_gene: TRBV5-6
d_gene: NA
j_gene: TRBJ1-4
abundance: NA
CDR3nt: TGTGCCAGCAGCTTTGATGGTGCTCGGTTCGGGGGTGAAAAACTGTTTTTT
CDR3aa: CASSFDGARFGGEKLFF

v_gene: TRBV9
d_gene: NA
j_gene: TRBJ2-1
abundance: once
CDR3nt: TGTGCCAGCAGCGTTGGGCGGGGCGACAATGAGCAGTTCTTC
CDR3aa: CASSVGRGDNEQFF